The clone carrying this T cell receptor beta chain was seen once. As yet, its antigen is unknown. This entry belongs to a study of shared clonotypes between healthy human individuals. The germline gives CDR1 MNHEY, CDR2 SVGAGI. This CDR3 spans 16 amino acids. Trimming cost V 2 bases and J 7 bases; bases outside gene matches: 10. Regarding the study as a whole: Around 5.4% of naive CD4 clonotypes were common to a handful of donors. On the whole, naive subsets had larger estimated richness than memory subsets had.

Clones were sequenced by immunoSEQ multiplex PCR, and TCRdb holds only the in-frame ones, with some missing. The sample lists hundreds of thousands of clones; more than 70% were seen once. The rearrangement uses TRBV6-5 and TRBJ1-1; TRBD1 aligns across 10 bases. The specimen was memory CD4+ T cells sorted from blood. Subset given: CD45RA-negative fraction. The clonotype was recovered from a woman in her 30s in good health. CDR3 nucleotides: TGTGCCAGCAGTTACCGGGCCGGACAGGGGGTACATGAAGCTTTCTTT. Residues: CASSYRAGQGVHEAFF.